This T cell receptor beta chain was captured in a study of blood T cell repertoires in COVID-19. Study-level background: Sources were T cells, B-cell-depleted T cells, or PBMCs; the material itself was cDNA or gDNA.

Clones were read by immunoSEQ multiplex PCR, and TCRdb kept only the in-frame ones, dropping some. Of fewer than 250,000 clones listed, 80% to 90% are singletons. Germline-derived CDR1 and CDR2 are ENHRY and SYGVKD. With 0 bases clipped from V and 7 bases from J, the junction kept 8 bases outside the gene matches. CDR3 length: 17 amino acids. V gene TRBV10-3 combines with J gene TRBJ2-1; 11 bases are shared with TRBD2. The sample taken for sequencing was peripheral blood. The TCR comes from a woman aged 45-59 years with active or convalescent COVID-19. CDR3 sequence: CAISESSLLAGENEQFF. In DNA, the CDR3 is TGTGCCATCAGTGAGTCGAGTTTACTAGCGGGAGAAAATGAGCAGTTCTTC.